The rows below give T cell receptor beta chains drawn from one sample of a study of T cell changes during pregnancy in multiple sclerosis. Sequencing used immunoSEQ multiplex PCR; TCRdb keeps in-frame clones, though not all of them. The sample records about 15,000 clones, 84% being singletons. The sequenced sample was CD8+ T cells from peripheral blood mononuclear cells, obtained in the second trimester of pregnancy. Source of these receptors: a female donor in good health, enrolled as a control in a pregnancy study. CDR3s include the opening cysteine and the closing phenylalanine or tryptophan. A D gene is named only where the DNA matches it firmly. Only part of the rows carry a size: once, few, many, or a class if the clone is expanded.

size,D,J,V,length,DNA,CDR3
NA,TRBD1,TRBJ2-3,TRBV11-3,15,TGTGCCAGCAGTACAGGGGGAGGTGGCACAGATACGCAGTATTTT,CASSTGGGGTDTQYF
NA,NA,TRBJ2-7,TRBV19,16,TGTGCCAGTAGTATAACGGGTCCAGGGATAGGGTACGAGCAGTACTTC,CASSITGPGIGYEQYF
NA,TRBD1,TRBJ1-2,TRBV14,15,TGTGCCAGCAGCCAACGGGACAGGGATCCTCTTGGCTACACCTTC,CASSQRDRDPLGYTF
NA,NA,TRBJ1-1,TRBV11-3,13,TGTGCCAGCAGCCTAAACTGGAACACTGAAGCTTTCTTT,CASSLNWNTEAFF
once,TRBD1,TRBJ2-7,TRBV10-3,14,TGTGCCATCAGGGACCCGGACAGGGGTGAAGAGCAGTACTTC,CAIRDPDRGEEQYF
NA,NA,TRBJ2-5,TRBV4-3,16,TGCGCCAGCAGCCAAGAGGTCGGCCGGCTTGGAGGGACCCAGTACTTC,CASSQEVGRLGGTQYF
few,TRBD1,TRBJ1-1,TRBV4-3,15,TGCGCCAGCAGCCAACGACAGGGGGTGAACACTGAAGCTTTCTTT,CASSQRQGVNTEAFF
NA,NA,TRBJ2-3,TRBV2,15,TGTGCCAGCAGTGATCGGGGAGGTCGAACGGATACGCAGTATTTT,CASSDRGGRTDTQYF
NA,TRBD1,TRBJ1-2,TRBV10-3,16,TGTGCCATCAGTGAGTCGAGGGTCGGACAGGGGAATGGCTACACCTTC,CAISESRVGQGNGYTF
medium-sized,TRBD1,TRBJ1-1,TRBV4-3,15,TGCGCCAGCAGCCAAAGACAGGGCGTCTATGGTGAAGCTTTCTTT,CASSQRQGVYGEAFF
NA,TRBD1,TRBJ1-2,TRBV15,16,TGTGCCACCAGCATAGATCGGGACAGAAATAACTATGGCTACACCTTC,CATSIDRDRNNYGYTF
NA,TRBD1,TRBJ1-4,TRBV7-8,20,TGTGCCAGCAGCGCAGCTTATGAGGACAGGGCAGGTTCAACTAATGAAAAACTGTTTTTT,CASSAAYEDRAGSTNEKLFF
medium-sized,NA,TRBJ1-1,TRBV28,14,TGTGCCAGCAGTTTGGACACTTACAGGATCGAAGCTTTCTTT,CASSLDTYRIEAFF
NA,NA,TRBJ1-2,TRBV2,16,TGTGCCAGCAGTGAATTTACAGGGAAGGGTTCCTATGGCTACACCTTC,CASSEFTGKGSYGYTF
NA,TRBD2,TRBJ2-7,TRBV19,15,TGTGCCAGTACCTTCTCAGGCGGGGGGCTCTACGAGCAGTACTTC,CASTFSGGGLYEQYF
NA,TRBD1,TRBJ2-3,TRBV5-6,18,TGTGCCAGCAGCTTGGATTCTGGACAGGGGGCGCCGTCAGATACGCAGTATTTT,CASSLDSGQGAPSDTQYF
NA,NA,TRBJ2-7,TRBV7-8,15,TGTGCCAGCAGCCCATCGGCAGCGGACGGTGACGAGCAGTACTTC,CASSPSAADGDEQYF
NA,NA,TRBJ1-1,TRBV7-9,13,TGTGCCAGCAGCCGCCCGGAGGGGCCTGAAGCTTTCTTT,CASSRPEGPEAFF
once,NA,TRBJ2-7,TRBV4-2,13,TGTGCCAGCAGCCAAGCCGAGTCCTACGAGCAGTACTTC,CASSQAESYEQYF
NA,NA,TRBJ1-4,TRBV29-1,13,TGCAGCGTTTTGGCAGATAATAATGAAAAACTGTTTTTT,CSVLADNNEKLFF
few,NA,TRBJ1-6,TRBV4-3,15,TGCGCCAGCAGCCAATCGACAGCATATAATTCACCCCTCCACTTT,CASSQSTAYNSPLHF
NA,NA,TRBJ2-7,TRBV4-3,14,TGCGCCAGCAGCCCGATACAGGGCACCTACGAGCAGTACTTC,CASSPIQGTYEQYF
few,TRBD1,TRBJ2-7,TRBV4-1,14,TGCGCCAGCAGCCAGAGGGACAGGGTCTACGAGCAGTACTTC,CASSQRDRVYEQYF
NA,NA,TRBJ1-2,TRBV28,13,TGTGCCAGCAGTTTAAAGCTTAACTATGGCTACACCTTC,CASSLKLNYGYTF
NA,NA,TRBJ1-2,TRBV14,12,TGTGCCAGCAGCCAAGCTCGGGAGGGCTACACCTTC,CASSQAREGYTF
NA,NA,TRBJ2-1,TRBV29-1,12,TGCAGCGGCCTAGGATACACCAATGAGCAGTTCTTC,CSGLGYTNEQFF
few,NA,TRBJ1-6,TRBV7-3,16,TGTGCCAGCAGCTTAAACAGGGCTGCCTTAGGCTCACCCCTCCACTTT,CASSLNRAALGSPLHF
NA,NA,TRBJ2-1,TRBV5-4,15,TGTGCCAGCAGCTTGAAACGGGAGACCTACAATGAGCAGTTCTTC,CASSLKRETYNEQFF
medium-sized,NA,TRBJ1-1,TRBV7-9,13,TGTGCCAGCAGCTTCCGAATCAAGGGGGAAGCTTTCTTT,CASSFRIKGEAFF
NA,TRBD2,TRBJ2-1,TRBV7-2,16,TGTGCCAGCAGCTTTTATGCGGCGGGGGGGTACAATGAGCAGTTCTTC,CASSFYAAGGYNEQFF
NA,TRBD2,TRBJ2-1,TRBV29-1,18,TGCAGCGTTGAAGCTGGTCGGGGACTAGCGGTGCGCGACAATGAGCAGTTCTTC,CSVEAGRGLAVRDNEQFF
NA,NA,TRBJ2-1,TRBV2,15,TGTGCCAGCAGTGAAGGGGCGGGGCCCTACAATGAGCAGTTCTTC,CASSEGAGPYNEQFF
medium-sized,TRBD1,TRBJ2-5,TRBV28,13,TGTGCCAGCAGTTTGTCAGGGGGAGAGACCCAGTACTTC,CASSLSGGETQYF
NA,NA,TRBJ1-1,TRBV5-4,13,TGTGCCAGCAGCGAACAGGGTAACACTGAAGCTTTCTTT,CASSEQGNTEAFF
NA,TRBD1,TRBJ1-1,TRBV7-2,13,TGTGCCAGCAGACCGGGACAGCTCCTACAGGCTTTCTTT,CASRPGQLLQAFF
once,NA,TRBJ2-3,TRBV7-3,17,TGTGCCAGCAGCCCGGGGGGCGGGGGCTTGAGGACAGATACGCAGTATTTT,CASSPGGGGLRTDTQYF
NA,TRBD2,TRBJ2-7,TRBV6-1,13,TGTGCCAGCGTTAATCGGGGGGGTTACGAGCAGTACTTC,CASVNRGGYEQYF
NA,NA,TRBJ2-3,TRBV6-6,15,TGTGCCAGCAGTTACGCCGGGAACGCCAGAGATACGCAGTATTTT,CASSYAGNARDTQYF
NA,NA,TRBJ2-1,TRBV27,16,TGTGCCAGCAGCCCCGCGGGTCGGAGCTCCTACAATGAGCAGTTCTTC,CASSPAGRSSYNEQFF
NA,TRBD1,TRBJ2-2,TRBV30,14,TGTGCCTGCGGGACAGGGGCAGGGACCGGGGAGCTGTTTTTT,CACGTGAGTGELFF
NA,NA,TRBJ2-1,TRBV5-4,12,TGTGCCAGCAGCTTGAGCGTGAATGAGCAGTTCTTC,CASSLSVNEQFF
medium-sized,TRBD1,TRBJ1-1,TRBV7-9,18,TGTGCCAGCAGCTTACCCTTTGGACAGGGGGCGACTGGCACTGAAGCTTTCTTT,CASSLPFGQGATGTEAFF
NA,NA,TRBJ1-1,TRBV7-9,14,TGTGCCAGCAGCTTAGTGACAGGGAACACTGAAGCTTTCTTT,CASSLVTGNTEAFF
medium-sized,NA,TRBJ1-2,TRBV15,14,TGTGCCACCAGGGCCGGCGGGGACCCCTATGGCTACACCTTC,CATRAGGDPYGYTF
NA,NA,TRBJ1-1,TRBV7-9,11,TGTGCCAGCAGACCCTCCGGTGAAGCTTTCTTT,CASRPSGEAFF
NA,NA,TRBJ2-1,TRBV4-1,15,TGCGCCAGCAGCCAAGACCAGGGCCGGTACAATGAGCAGTTCTTC,CASSQDQGRYNEQFF
medium-sized,NA,TRBJ2-7,TRBV10-1,13,TGCGCCAGCAGGAGTTCGTTATCCTACGAGCAGTACTTC,CASRSSLSYEQYF